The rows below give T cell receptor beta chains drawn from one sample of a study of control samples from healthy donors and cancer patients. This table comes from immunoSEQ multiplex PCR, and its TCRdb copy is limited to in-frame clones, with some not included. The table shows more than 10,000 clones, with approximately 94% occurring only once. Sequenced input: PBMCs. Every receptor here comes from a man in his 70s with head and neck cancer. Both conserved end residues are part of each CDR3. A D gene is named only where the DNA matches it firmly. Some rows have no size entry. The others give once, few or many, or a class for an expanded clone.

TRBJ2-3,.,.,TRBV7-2,CASSLVGSTDTQYF,TGTGCCAGCAGCTTAGTAGGCAGCACAGATACGCAGTATTTT
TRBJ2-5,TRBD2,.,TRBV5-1,CASSVGTSGPTQYF,TGCGCCAGCAGCGTGGGGACTAGCGGTCCGACCCAGTACTTC
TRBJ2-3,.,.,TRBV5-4,CASSLQGTDTQYF,TGTGCCAGCAGCTTGCAGGGAACGGATACGCAGTATTTT
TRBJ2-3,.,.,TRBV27,CASSGSAASTDTQYF,TGTGCCAGCAGTGGTAGCGCCGCTAGCACAGATACGCAGTATTTT
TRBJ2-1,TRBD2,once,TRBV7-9,CASSLGGGRSYNEQFF,TGTGCCAGCAGCTTAGGCGGGGGGCGCTCCTACAATGAGCAGTTCTTC
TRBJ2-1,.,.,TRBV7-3,CASSIGTASYNEQFF,TGTGCCAGCAGTATCGGGACGGCTTCCTACAATGAGCAGTTCTTC
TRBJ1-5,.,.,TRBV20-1,CIRGKVQPQHF,TGCATCCGAGGGAAAGTTCAGCCCCAGCATTTT
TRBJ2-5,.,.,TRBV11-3,CASSLRVPGEETQYF,TGTGCCAGCAGCCTACGAGTCCCAGGTGAAGAGACCCAGTACTTC
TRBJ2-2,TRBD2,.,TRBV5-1,CASSLPSGGMNTGELFF,TGCGCCAGCAGCTTACCTAGCGGGGGGATGAACACCGGGGAGCTGTTTTTT
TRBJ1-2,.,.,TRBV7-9,CASSKDGNYGYTF,TGTGCCAGCAGCAAGGACGGCAACTATGGCTACACCTTC
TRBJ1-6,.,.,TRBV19,CASSRSALGSPLHF,TGTGCCAGTAGTAGGTCGGCGCTAGGGTCACCCCTCCACTTT
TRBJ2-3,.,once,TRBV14,CASSQDLGGWTAQYF,TGTGCCAGCAGCCAAGACTTAGGGGGTTGGACGGCGCAGTATTTT
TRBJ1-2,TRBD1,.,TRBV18,CASSPRRTGDLPNYGYTF,TGTGCCAGCTCACCACGGCGGACAGGGGACTTACCTAACTATGGCTACACCTTC
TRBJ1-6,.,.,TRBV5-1,CASSLGQTNSPLHF,TGCGCCAGCAGCTTGGGACAGACGAATTCACCCCTCCACTTT
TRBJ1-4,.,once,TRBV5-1,CASSLNGAGWTNEKLFF,TGCGCCAGCAGCTTGAACGGGGCCGGGTGGACTAATGAAAAACTGTTTTTT
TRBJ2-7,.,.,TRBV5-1,CASSPAVGGYEQYF,TGCGCCAGCAGCCCAGCGGTGGGGGGCTACGAGCAGTACTTC
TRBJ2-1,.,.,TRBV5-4,CASSLARAYNEQFF,TGTGCCAGCAGCTTGGCCAGGGCATACAATGAGCAGTTCTTC
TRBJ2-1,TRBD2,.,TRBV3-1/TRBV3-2,CASSHAFAGGLYNEQFF,TGTGCCAGCAGCCACGCCTTTGCGGGGGGTCTCTACAATGAGCAGTTCTTC
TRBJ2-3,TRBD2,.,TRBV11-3,CASSLFSGKSDTQYF,TGTGCCAGCAGCCTGTTTAGCGGGAAATCAGATACGCAGTATTTT
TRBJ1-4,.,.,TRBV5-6,CASSKSGHRTTNEKLFF,TGTGCCAGCAGCAAATCGGGACACCGGACAACTAATGAAAAACTGTTTTTT
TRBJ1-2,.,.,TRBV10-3,CAISELPTNYGYTF,TGTGCCATCAGTGAGTTGCCTACTAACTATGGCTACACCTTC
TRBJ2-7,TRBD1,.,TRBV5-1,CASTLTGGVYSNEQYF,TGCGCCAGCACTCTGACAGGGGGCGTTTACTCTAACGAGCAGTACTTC
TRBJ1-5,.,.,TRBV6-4,CASSGPTGTLDNQPQHF,TGTGCCAGCAGCGGACCAACCGGGACACTAGACAATCAGCCCCAGCATTTT
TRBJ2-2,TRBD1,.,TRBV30,CAWSSPRAGGFGELFF,TGTGCCTGGAGTTCCCCCCGGGCAGGGGGCTTCGGGGAGCTGTTTTTT
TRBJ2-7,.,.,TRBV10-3,CAISNRETYEQYF,TGTGCCATCAGTAACCGGGAAACATACGAGCAGTACTTC
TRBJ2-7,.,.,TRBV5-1,CASTPGGRGYEQYF,TGCGCCAGCACCCCGGGCGGACGGGGCTACGAGCAGTACTTC
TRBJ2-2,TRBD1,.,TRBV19,CASSLRQGTGELFF,TGTGCCAGTAGCCTACGACAGGGGACCGGGGAGCTGTTTTTT
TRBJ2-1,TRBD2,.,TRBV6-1,CASSESSGNSGYNEQFF,TGTGCCAGCAGTGAGTCTAGCGGTAATAGTGGGTACAATGAGCAGTTCTTC
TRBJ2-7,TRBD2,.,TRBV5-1,CASSLGGYEQYF,TGCGCCAGCAGCCTGGGGGGGTACGAGCAGTACTTC
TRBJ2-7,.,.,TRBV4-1,CASSQELAVRSYEQYF,TGCGCCAGCAGCCAAGAGTTGGCAGTCCGTTCCTACGAGCAGTACTTC
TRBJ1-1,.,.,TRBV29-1,CSVWPHGARDTEAFF,TGCAGCGTTTGGCCCCATGGGGCCCGGGACACTGAAGCTTTCTTT
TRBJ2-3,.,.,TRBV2,CASSESRVGGTQYF,TGTGCCAGCAGTGAAAGTCGGGTCGGAGGTACGCAGTATTTT
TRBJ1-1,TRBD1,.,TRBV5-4,CASSPLARGQTEAFF,TGTGCCAGCAGCCCCCTAGCGAGGGGGCAAACTGAAGCTTTCTTT
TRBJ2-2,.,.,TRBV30,CAWSIVGPTGELFF,TGTGCCTGGAGTATAGTTGGTCCCACCGGGGAGCTGTTTTTT
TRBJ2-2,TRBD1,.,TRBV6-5,CASLGQGNTGELFF,TGTGCCAGCCTCGGACAGGGGAACACCGGGGAGCTGTTTTTT
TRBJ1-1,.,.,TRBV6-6,CASSKQGRTFEAFF,TGTGCCAGCAGTAAACAGGGTCGAACGTTTGAAGCTTTCTTT
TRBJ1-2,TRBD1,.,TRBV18,CASSPNRDRAYGYTF,TGTGCCAGCTCACCCAACCGGGACAGGGCCTATGGCTACACCTTC
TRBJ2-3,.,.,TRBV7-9,CASSLGLDTQYF,TGTGCCAGCAGCTTAGGTTTAGATACGCAGTATTTT
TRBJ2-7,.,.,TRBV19,CASALQGALKQYF,TGTGCCAGCGCCCTCCAGGGAGCCCTCAAGCAGTACTTC